This is a list of T cell receptor beta chains from one sample in a study of blood T cell repertoires in COVID-19. Here immunoSEQ multiplex PCR was the method, and the copy in TCRdb shows in-frame clones only, minus some. The data hold approximately 150,000 clones, with around 86% observed a single time. The specimen was peripheral blood. The receptors derive from a man older than 75 with acute or convalescent COVID-19. CDR3s include the opening cysteine and the closing phenylalanine or tryptophan. D genes are given only for firm matches. Size is stated for part of the rows, as once, few or many counts, or as a class when the clone is expanded.

D gene,clone size,V gene,J gene,CDR3 protein,CDR3 DNA
-,-,TRBV12-3/TRBV12-4,TRBJ1-3,CASRWNADTIYF,TGTGCCAGCAGGTGGAACGCGGACACCATATATTTT
-,-,TRBV2,TRBJ2-1,CASSGGEQFF,TGTGCCAGCAGCGGCGGTGAGCAGTTCTTC
-,-,TRBV5-8,TRBJ1-1,CASSLQFMNTEAFF,TGTGCCAGCAGCCTACAGTTTATGAACACTGAAGCTTTCTTT
TRBD2,few,TRBV9,TRBJ2-1,CASSPGLAEQNEQFF,TGTGCCAGCAGCCCCGGACTAGCGGAGCAAAATGAGCAGTTCTTC
-,once,TRBV7-7,TRBJ2-1,CASSSSGEAYNEQFF,TGTGCCAGCAGCTCCTCGGGAGAGGCCTACAATGAGCAGTTCTTC
TRBD1,-,TRBV29-1,TRBJ2-7,CSVARGQRYEQYF,TGCAGCGTTGCGAGGGGACAGCGCTACGAGCAGTACTTC
-,few,TRBV5-4,TRBJ2-7,CASTPSGGTYEQYF,TGTGCCAGCACCCCGAGCGGCGGAACCTACGAGCAGTACTTC
TRBD2,-,TRBV7-9,TRBJ2-1,CASSLLMTSTEQFF,TGTGCCAGCAGCTTACTCATGACTAGCACTGAGCAGTTCTTC
-,-,TRBV28,TRBJ1-6,CATLNSRQGDQSPLHF,TGTGCCACCCTCAATTCTCGGCAGGGCGATCAGTCACCCCTCCACTTT
TRBD2,few,TRBV20-1,TRBJ2-3,CSASPWGGTDTQYF,TGCAGTGCTAGTCCGTGGGGGGGTACAGATACGCAGTATTTT
TRBD1,few,TRBV4-1,TRBJ2-5,CASSQGTGGGETQYF,TGCGCCAGCAGCCAAGGTACAGGGGGCGGAGAGACCCAGTACTTC
-,-,TRBV5-1,TRBJ2-4,CASSLGQSVNIQYF,TGCGCCAGCAGCTTGGGACAGTCGGTAAACATTCAGTACTTC
TRBD1,-,TRBV24-1,TRBJ2-3,CATSDARDRGTDTQYF,TGTGCCACCAGTGATGCCCGGGACAGGGGCACAGATACGCAGTATTTT
TRBD1,-,TRBV20-1,TRBJ2-7,CSASKEKAGGRDEQYF,TGCAGTGCTAGTAAAGAGAAGGCAGGGGGCAGGGACGAGCAGTACTTC
TRBD1,-,TRBV7-2,TRBJ2-7,CASSLEGTASYEQYF,TGTGCCAGCAGCTTAGAGGGGACAGCCTCCTACGAGCAGTACTTC
-,-,TRBV6-5,TRBJ1-6,CASSLDSNSPLHF,TGTGCCAGCAGTTTGGACAGTAATTCACCCCTCCACTTT
TRBD2,-,TRBV28,TRBJ2-1,CASSLSGRAGYNEQFF,TGTGCCAGCAGTCTTAGCGGGAGGGCTGGCTACAATGAGCAGTTCTTC
TRBD1,-,TRBV28,TRBJ2-7,CASSLQGAFEQYF,TGTGCCAGCAGTTTACAGGGGGCCTTTGAGCAGTACTTC
TRBD2,-,TRBV3-1/TRBV3-2,TRBJ2-1,CASSQGSASGFYNEQFF,TGTGCCAGCAGCCAAGGATCTGCTAGCGGGTTTTACAATGAGCAGTTCTTC
-,-,TRBV5-4,TRBJ2-5,CASSLRQRETQYF,TGTGCCAGCAGCTTACGACAGAGAGAGACCCAGTACTTC
-,-,TRBV30,TRBJ1-1,CAWAGRANTEAFF,TGTGCCTGGGCGGGCAGGGCAAACACTGAAGCTTTCTTT
TRBD1,-,TRBV12-5,TRBJ1-2,CASAATGGNYGYTF,TGTGCTAGTGCCGCGACAGGGGGTAACTATGGCTACACCTTC
TRBD1,-,TRBV14,TRBJ1-2,CASSQEGTGLGYGYTF,TGTGCCAGCAGCCAAGAGGGGACAGGGCTTGGGTATGGCTACACCTTC
-,-,TRBV2,TRBJ2-1,CASSEPPGHQFF,TGTGCCAGCAGCGAGCCCCCGGGACATCAGTTCTTC
-,-,TRBV9,TRBJ2-5,CASSVALHGETQYF,TGTGCCAGCAGCGTAGCTTTACACGGGGAGACCCAGTACTTC
TRBD1,-,TRBV3-1/TRBV3-2,TRBJ1-2,CASSHTRRQGANYGYTF,TGTGCCAGCAGCCATACCAGACGACAGGGAGCTAACTATGGCTACACCTTC
TRBD1,-,TRBV6-2/TRBV6-3,TRBJ1-2,CASSYAGQGRYGYTF,TGTGCCAGCAGTTACGCGGGACAGGGGCGCTATGGCTACACCTTC
-,-,TRBV7-3,TRBJ2-1,CASSLALQTETYNEQFF,TGTGCCAGCAGCTTAGCGTTACAGACGGAAACCTACAATGAGCAGTTCTTC